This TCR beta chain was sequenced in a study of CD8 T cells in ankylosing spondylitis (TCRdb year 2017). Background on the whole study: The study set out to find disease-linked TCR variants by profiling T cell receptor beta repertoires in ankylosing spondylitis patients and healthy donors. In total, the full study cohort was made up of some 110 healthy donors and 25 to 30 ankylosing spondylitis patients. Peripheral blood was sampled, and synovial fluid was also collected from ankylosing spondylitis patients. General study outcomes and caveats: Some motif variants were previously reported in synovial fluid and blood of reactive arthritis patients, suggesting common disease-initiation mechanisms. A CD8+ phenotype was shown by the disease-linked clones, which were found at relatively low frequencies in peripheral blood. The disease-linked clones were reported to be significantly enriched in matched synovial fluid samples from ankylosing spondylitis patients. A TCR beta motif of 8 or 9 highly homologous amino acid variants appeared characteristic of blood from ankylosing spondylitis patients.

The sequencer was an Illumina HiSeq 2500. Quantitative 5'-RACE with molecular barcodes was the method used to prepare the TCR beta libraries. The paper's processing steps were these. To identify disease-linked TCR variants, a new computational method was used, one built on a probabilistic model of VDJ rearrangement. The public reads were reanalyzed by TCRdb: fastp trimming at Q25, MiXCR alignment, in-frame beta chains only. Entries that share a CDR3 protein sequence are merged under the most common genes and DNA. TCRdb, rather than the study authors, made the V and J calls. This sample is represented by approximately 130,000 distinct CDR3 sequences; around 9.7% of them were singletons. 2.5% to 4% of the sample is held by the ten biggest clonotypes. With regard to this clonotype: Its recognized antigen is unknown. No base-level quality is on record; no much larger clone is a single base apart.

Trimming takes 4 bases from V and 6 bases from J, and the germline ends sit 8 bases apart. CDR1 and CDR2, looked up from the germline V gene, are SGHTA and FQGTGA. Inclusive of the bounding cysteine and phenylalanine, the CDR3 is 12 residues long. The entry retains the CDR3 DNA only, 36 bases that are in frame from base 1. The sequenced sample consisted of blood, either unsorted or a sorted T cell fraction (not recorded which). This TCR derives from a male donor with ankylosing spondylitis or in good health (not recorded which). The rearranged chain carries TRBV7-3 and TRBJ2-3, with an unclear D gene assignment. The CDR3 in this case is CASSSNLDTQYF. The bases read TGTGCCAGCAGCTCCAATCTGGATACGCAGTATTTT.